The subject of this entry is one T cell receptor beta chain. Sequenced by immunoSEQ multiplex PCR; TCRdb stores in-frame clones only, minus some. This sample has some 76,000 clones, with about 93% found just once. This sample was included in a study of OX40 agonist ivuxolimab in advanced cancers. In the study overall: Dose-escalation patients suffered from hepatocellular carcinoma, melanoma, renal cell or head and neck cancer.

Germline CDR1 KGHSH, CDR2 LQKENI. The CDR3 has 16 residues. With 3 bases removed from V and 1 base from J, the gap between germline ends came to 13 bases. The source material was CD4+ or CD8+ T cells sorted from blood, sampled in a trial of the OX40 agonist ivuxolimab. This TCR came from an adult with an advanced solid tumor such as melanoma, head and neck, liver or kidney cancer. The genes are TRBV18 and TRBJ2-1; D is uncertain. CDR3 nucleotides: TGTGCCAGCTCACCGCTCGCGCGTACTTCCTACAATGAGCAGTTCTTC. Its protein is CASSPLARTSYNEQFF.